This T cell receptor (beta chain) was captured by sequencing in a study of T cells after yellow fever vaccination. Study-level background: SMART-Seq v4 Ultra Low Input served to prepare low-cell-number fractions. Study-wide results and limits: A limited proportion of clonotypes was detected within both the CD4 and CD8 compartments. Abundant clonotypes from the bulk population could have been carried over as contaminants into FACS-sorted repertoires.

Template switching with 5'RACE generated the TCR cDNA and added a universal primer site and UMIs. TCRdb reanalysed the 5' RACE reads using MiXCR and keeps one entry per CDR3 protein. The data show tens of thousands of distinct CDR3 sequences, with about 4.7% seen just once and 35% to 50% held by the top ten. This clonotype was recorded at least ten times. What it recognizes is unknown. V was cut by 8 bases and J by 5 bases, with 10 bases left in between. Germline V gene data show CDR1 as MNHEY and CDR2 as SVGAGI. The length of the CDR3 is 12 residues. The source is a man aged 25 to 40 who received the YFV17D yellow fever vaccine. This specimen consisted of CD8+ T cells sorted from PBMCs, obtained 10 days after the yellow fever booster vaccination. This chain uses TRBV6-5 with TRBJ2-1; the D gene could be TRBD1 or TRBD2 (6 bases each). DNA of the CDR3: TGTGCCAGCGGGGGGCCAAACAATGAGCAGTTCTTC. Its translation is CASGGPNNEQFF.